What follows describes a single T cell receptor beta chain. It lacks a known antigen. Base qualities are missing; no much larger clone stands one base away. The data originate from a study of CD8+ T cells in alopecia areata listed by TCRdb under 2018. Broadly, across the study: The treated patients, all with moderate-to-severe alopecia areata, were enrolled in an open-label pilot trial of oral tofacitinib given at 5 to 10 mg twice daily. TCRbeta CDR3 regions were amplified by immunoSEQ multiplex PCR with 35 Vbeta forward and 13 Jbeta reverse primers. In treated patients, disease severity was measured using the SALT score, which gives the percentage of scalp surface area affected. Patients stayed on tofacitinib for 6 to 18 months and then had 6 months of follow-up off drug so that delayed response and recurrence could be assessed. To study T cell clonal expansion in alopecia areata, the researchers applied high-throughput TCRbeta sequencing to both the C3H/HeJ mouse model and human patients. In humans, TCRbeta sequencing was performed on scalp tissue and on sorted CD4+ and CD8+ peripheral blood T cells from healthy controls and from patients with patchy or totalis/universalis alopecia areata. Biopsies were taken from tofacitinib-treated patients at baseline and again at 4 and 24 weeks into treatment, and several of those patients also had a later scalp biopsy. Scalp clonality was compared across normal scalp (n=4), patchy alopecia areata scalp (n=8), and alopecia totalis/universalis scalp (n=8). The RNA source kit depended on sample type: the PAXgene miRNA kit for fixed scalp, the miRNeasy kit for PBMCs, and the RNeasy kit for mouse skin. What the research found in general, with its limitations: The treated cohort was small, with a single nonresponder, so links between baseline CD8+ expansion and response need larger studies. Compared with mice, TCR sequences shared between patients were less clear, possibly partly because of HLA diversity across the patient population. Many expanded lesional clones were found to persist in scalp and blood during tofacitinib treatment, and relapse after treatment cessation may be partly explained by this persistence. Higher clonality and more expanded CD8+ clones were observed in lesional scalp than in normal scalp, particularly in alopecia totalis/universalis, a finding suggestive of antigenic drive. Unlike mouse skin, where gammadelta T cells dominate, normal human skin contains resident alphabeta T cells that get sequenced too, which complicates analysis of the scalp TCR repertoire. With tofacitinib, both scalp clonality and the number of expanded CD8+ clones among the top 100 scalp clones went down significantly.

Library preparation employed the immunoSEQ multiplex PCR assay. RNA was extracted from all samples and reverse transcribed into cDNA as template for TCR sequencing. SuperScript III was used for first-strand cDNA synthesis, primed with a 2:1 mix of oligo-dT and random hexamers. A synthetic immune receptor repertoire was used to measure amplification bias, and any remaining bias was corrected computationally. Processing in the source paper ran as follows. Raw reads were preprocessed for error removal, and CDR3 was defined according to IMGT conventions as running from the conserved cysteine to phenylalanine. To get clonality, Shannon entropy was normalized by log2 of the number of productive unique TCRs and the result was subtracted from 1. Scalp TCRbeta sequences were cross-referenced with sorted blood CD4 and CD8 repertoires so that the CD4 or CD8 identity of scalp clones could be inferred. TCRdb's version of the immuneACCESS table is confined to in-frame rearrangements and falls short of the full clone set. An unresolved V gene accounts for under half of the shortfall where checked; the remainder is of unknown origin. Clonal size and the V and J genes are those of that table, whereas D and trimming came from the DNA. The sample table records tens of thousands of clones; about three quarters of these occur just once. Around a sixth of the sample is held by the ten biggest clonotypes.

Sample treatment or condition, as interpreted from the label and publication: oral pan-JAK inhibitor, 5-10 mg twice daily. From alopecia areata patients, peripheral blood was collected along with lesional scalp punch biopsies. PBMCs were isolated by density centrifugation and stained for CD3, CD4 and CD8, and CD4+ and CD8+ T cells were sorted on a FACSAria. The CDR3 goes from the cysteine to the phenylalanine over 16 residues. The DNA shown is the 48-base CDR3, in frame from base 1. CDR1 SGHTA and CDR2 FQGNSA were looked up in the germline V gene. V is pruned by 6 bases and J by 5 bases, leaving 14 bases of the junction without a gene match.

This TCR derives from a human donor with alopecia areata. In this chain, TRBV7-2 is recombined with TRBJ2-7; a stretch of 9 junction bases matches TRBD1. Sequences were derived from CD8+ T cells sorted from blood, sampled between weeks 43 and 45, from a patient treated with tofacitinib. The CDR3 region: CASSPSAGTGPDEQYF. The DNA is as follows: TGTGCCAGCAGTCCCTCGGCCGGGACAGGGCCCGACGAGCAGTACTTC.